This paragraph reports one T cell receptor beta chain. The antigen is undetermined. The data derive from a study of T cells after yellow fever vaccination. Findings and caveats of the study: Within FACS-sorted repertoires, abundant clonotypes contaminating from the bulk population could be present. When the response was secondary, it was weaker but reached its peak faster, day 5 versus 15.

The CDR3 contains 13 residues. The germline gives CDR1 MNHEY, CDR2 SVGEGT. The ends were cut back, 2 bases at V and 4 bases at J, with 9 bases in the middle. TCRdb re-called the 5' RACE reads through MiXCR, storing one row per CDR3 protein. The sample has hundreds of thousands of distinct CDR3 sequences, around a sixth seen once. Sequencing used PBMCs, obtained before the yellow fever booster vaccination. The clonotype originates from a man aged 18 to 30 who received the YFV17D yellow fever vaccine. This sequence joins TRBV6-2 or TRBV6-3 and TRBJ2-7; D may be TRBD2 (6 bases). CDR3 DNA: TGTGCCAGCAGTTACCGGGGGTATTACGAGCAGTACGTC. Protein sequence: CASSYRGYYEQYV.